This T cell receptor beta chain was sequenced for a study of T cell responses to AZD1222 COVID-19 vaccine. Points from the study as a whole: Repertoire sampling happened only post peak T cell response.

Measured with immunoSEQ multiplex PCR; TCRdb has only the in-frame clones, and not every one. The table has 130,000 to 150,000 clones, approximately 78% seen once. CDR3 length equals 15 residues. The V gene lost 0 bases and the J gene lost 6 bases, with 11 bases spanning the gap. CDR1 and CDR2 (germline): MNHNS, SASEGT. A remark on this clone: Antigen: not known.

This chain links TRBV6-1 with TRBJ2-2; D might be TRBD1 or TRBD2, each matching 5 bases. The material was peripheral blood, obtained on day 0 of MenACWY control vaccination. The TCR was taken from an adult in good health. Written as DNA, the CDR3 is TGTGCCAGCAGTGAAGCACGACAGCGGTCCGGGGAGCTGTTTTTT. Protein sequence: CASSEARQRSGELFF.